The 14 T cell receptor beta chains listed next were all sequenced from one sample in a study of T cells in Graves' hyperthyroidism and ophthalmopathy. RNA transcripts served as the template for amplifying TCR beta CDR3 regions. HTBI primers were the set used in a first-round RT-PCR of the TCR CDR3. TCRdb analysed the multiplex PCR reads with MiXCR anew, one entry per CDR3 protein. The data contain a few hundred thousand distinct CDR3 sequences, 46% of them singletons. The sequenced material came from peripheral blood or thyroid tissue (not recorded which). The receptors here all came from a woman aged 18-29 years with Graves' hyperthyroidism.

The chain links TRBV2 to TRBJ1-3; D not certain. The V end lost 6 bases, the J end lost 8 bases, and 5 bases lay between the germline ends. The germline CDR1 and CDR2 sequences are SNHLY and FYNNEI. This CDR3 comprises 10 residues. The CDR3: CASRRDTIYF. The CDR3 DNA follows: TGTGCCAGCAGACGGGACACCATATATTTT.

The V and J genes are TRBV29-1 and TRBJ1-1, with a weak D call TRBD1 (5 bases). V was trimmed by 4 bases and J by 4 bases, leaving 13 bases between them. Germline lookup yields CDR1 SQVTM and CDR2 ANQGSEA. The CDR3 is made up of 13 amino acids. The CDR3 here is CSVVGGVGTEAFF. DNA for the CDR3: TGCAGCGTTGTTGGAGGGGTAGGCACTGAAGCTTTCTTT.

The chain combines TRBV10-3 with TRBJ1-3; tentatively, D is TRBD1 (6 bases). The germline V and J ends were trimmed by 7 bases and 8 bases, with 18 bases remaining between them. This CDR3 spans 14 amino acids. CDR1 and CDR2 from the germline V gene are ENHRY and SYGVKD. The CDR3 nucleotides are TGTGCCATCAACAGGGTATACTATGGCTACACCATATATTTT. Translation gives CAINRVYYGYTIYF.

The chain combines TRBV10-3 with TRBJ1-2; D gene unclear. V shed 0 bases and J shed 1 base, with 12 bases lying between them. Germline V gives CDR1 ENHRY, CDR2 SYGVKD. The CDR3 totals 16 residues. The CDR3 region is CAISESGPLYNYGYTF. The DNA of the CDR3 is TGTGCCATCAGTGAGTCAGGGCCCCTATATAACTATGGCTACACCTTC.

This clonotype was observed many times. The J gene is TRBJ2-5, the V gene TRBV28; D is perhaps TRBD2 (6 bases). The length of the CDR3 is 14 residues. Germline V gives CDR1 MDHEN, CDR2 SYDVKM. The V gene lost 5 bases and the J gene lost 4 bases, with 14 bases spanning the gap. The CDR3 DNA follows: TGTGCCAGCAGTCGGTCGGGGGTCCGAGAGACCCAGTACTTC. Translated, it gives CASSRSGVRETQYF. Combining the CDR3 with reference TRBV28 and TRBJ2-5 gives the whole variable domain DVKVTQSSRYLVKRTGEKVFLECVQDMDHENMFWYRQDPGLGLRLIYFSYDVKMKEKGDIPEGYSVSREKKERFSLILESASTNQTSMYLCASSRSGVRETQYFGPGTRLLVL.

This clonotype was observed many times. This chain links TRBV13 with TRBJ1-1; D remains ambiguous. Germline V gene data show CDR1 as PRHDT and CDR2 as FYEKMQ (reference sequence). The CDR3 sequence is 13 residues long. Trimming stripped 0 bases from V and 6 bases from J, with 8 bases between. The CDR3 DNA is TGTGCCAGCAGCTTAGGCCTCGCGGCTGAAGCTTTCTTT. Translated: CASSLGLAAEAFF.

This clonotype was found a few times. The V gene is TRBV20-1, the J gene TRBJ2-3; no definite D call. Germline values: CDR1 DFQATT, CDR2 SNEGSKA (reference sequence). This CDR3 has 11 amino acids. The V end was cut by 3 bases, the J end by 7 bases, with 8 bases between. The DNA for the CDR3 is TGCAGTGCTAGCGCGACGAATACGCAGTATTTT. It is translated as CSASATNTQYF.

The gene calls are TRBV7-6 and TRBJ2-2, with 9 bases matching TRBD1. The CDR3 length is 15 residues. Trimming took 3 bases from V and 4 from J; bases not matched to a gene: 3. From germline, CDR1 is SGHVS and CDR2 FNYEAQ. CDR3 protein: CASSFGGQGTGELFF. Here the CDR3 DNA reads TGTGCCAGCAGCTTCGGGGGACAGGGCACCGGGGAGCTGTTTTTT.

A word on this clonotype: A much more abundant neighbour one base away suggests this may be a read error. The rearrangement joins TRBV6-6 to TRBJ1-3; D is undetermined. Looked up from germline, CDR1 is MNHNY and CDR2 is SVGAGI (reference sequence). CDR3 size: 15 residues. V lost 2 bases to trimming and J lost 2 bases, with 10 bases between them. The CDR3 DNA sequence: TGTGCCAGCAGTTACGCTTTGGTGACTGGAAACACCATATATTTT. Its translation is CASSYALVTGNTIYF.

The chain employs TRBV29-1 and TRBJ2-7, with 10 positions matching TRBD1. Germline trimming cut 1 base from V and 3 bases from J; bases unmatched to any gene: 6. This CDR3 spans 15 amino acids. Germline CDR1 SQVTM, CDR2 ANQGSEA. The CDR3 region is CSVEGLRTGGYEQYF. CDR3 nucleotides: TGCAGCGTTGAAGGGCTCCGGACAGGGGGCTACGAGCAGTACTTC.

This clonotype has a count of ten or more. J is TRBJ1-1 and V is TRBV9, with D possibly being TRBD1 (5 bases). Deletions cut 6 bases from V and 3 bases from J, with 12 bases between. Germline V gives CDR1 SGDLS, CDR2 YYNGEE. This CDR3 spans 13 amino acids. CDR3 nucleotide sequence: TGTGCCAGCAACTTAGGAGGGGACACTGAAGCTTTCTTT. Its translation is CASNLGGDTEAFF.

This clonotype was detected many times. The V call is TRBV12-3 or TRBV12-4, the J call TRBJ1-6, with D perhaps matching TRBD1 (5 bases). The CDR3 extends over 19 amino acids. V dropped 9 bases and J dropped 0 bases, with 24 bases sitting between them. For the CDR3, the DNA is TGTGCCAGTGCCAAAACCAGGGACGGGCGCAGCTCCTATAATTCACCCCTCCACTTT. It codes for CASAKTRDGRSSYNSPLHF.

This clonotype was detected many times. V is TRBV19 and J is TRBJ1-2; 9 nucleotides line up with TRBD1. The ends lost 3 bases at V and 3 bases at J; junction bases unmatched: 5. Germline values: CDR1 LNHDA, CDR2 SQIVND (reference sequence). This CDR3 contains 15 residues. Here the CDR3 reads CASSIRDRVDYGYTF. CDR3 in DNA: TGTGCCAGTAGTATCAGGGACAGGGTTGACTATGGCTACACCTTC.

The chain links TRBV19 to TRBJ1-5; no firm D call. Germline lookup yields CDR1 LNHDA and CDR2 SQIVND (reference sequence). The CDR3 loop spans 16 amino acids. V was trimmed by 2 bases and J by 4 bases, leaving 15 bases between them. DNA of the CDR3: TGTGCCAGTAGTATAATCTTTAGGCAAGGAAATCAGCCCCAGCATTTT. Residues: CASSIIFRQGNQPQHF.